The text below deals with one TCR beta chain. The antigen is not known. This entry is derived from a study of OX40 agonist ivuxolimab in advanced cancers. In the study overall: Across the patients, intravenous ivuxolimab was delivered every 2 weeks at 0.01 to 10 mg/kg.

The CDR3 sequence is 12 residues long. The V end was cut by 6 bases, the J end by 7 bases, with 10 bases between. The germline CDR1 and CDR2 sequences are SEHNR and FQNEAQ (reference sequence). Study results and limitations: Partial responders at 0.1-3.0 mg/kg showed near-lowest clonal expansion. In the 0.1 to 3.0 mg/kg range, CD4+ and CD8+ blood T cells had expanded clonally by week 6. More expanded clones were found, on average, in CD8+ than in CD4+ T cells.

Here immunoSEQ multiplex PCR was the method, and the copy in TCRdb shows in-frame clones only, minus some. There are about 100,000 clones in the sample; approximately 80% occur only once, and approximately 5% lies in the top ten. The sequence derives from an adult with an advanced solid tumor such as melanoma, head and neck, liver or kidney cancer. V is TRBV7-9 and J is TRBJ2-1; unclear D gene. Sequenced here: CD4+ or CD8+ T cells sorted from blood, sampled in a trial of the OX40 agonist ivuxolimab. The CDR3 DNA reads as TGTGCCAGCAGTGACGCGATGAATGAGCAGTTCTTC. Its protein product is CASSDAMNEQFF.